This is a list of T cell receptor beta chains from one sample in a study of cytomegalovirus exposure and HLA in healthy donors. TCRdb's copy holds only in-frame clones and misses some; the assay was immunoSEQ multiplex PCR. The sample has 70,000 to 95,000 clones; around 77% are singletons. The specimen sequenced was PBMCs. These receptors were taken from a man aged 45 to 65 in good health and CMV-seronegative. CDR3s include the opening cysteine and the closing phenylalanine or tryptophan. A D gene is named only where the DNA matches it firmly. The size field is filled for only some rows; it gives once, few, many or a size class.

CDR3: CASSSYTTTGSPLHF
DNA: TGTGCCAGTAGTTCCTATACAACGACGGGGTCACCCCTCCACTTT
J: TRBJ1-6
D: .
V: TRBV19
size: .

CDR3: CASSVGTGVEKLFF
DNA: TGTGCCAGCAGCGTAGGAACAGGAGTTGAAAAACTGTTTTTT
J: TRBJ1-4
D: .
V: TRBV9
size: .

CDR3: CASSLAVSTYNEQFF
DNA: TGCGCCAGCAGCTTGGCCGTGAGCACCTACAATGAGCAGTTCTTC
J: TRBJ2-1
D: .
V: TRBV5-1
size: .

CDR3: CASSYSSGARGTQYF
DNA: TGTGCCAGCAGCTATAGTAGCGGGGCCCGGGGGACCCAGTACTTC
J: TRBJ2-5
D: TRBD2
V: TRBV7-2
size: .

CDR3: CASSVGGLAGGQETQYF
DNA: TGTGCCAGCAGCGTTGGGGGACTAGCGGGGGGCCAAGAGACCCAGTACTTC
J: TRBJ2-5
D: TRBD2
V: TRBV9
size: .

CDR3: CAIAARSSPNSGANVLTF
DNA: TGTGCCATCGCGGCGCGGAGCTCACCCAACTCTGGGGCCAACGTCCTGACTTTC
J: TRBJ2-6
D: .
V: TRBV10-3
size: once

CDR3: CASTPEGTGAAPDEKLFF
DNA: TGTGCCAGCACACCGGAGGGGACAGGGGCGGCCCCGGATGAAAAACTGTTTTTT
J: TRBJ1-4
D: TRBD1
V: TRBV27
size: .

CDR3: CASSPGLYEQFF
DNA: TGTGCCAGCAGCCCGGGACTATATGAGCAGTTCTTC
J: TRBJ2-1
D: TRBD2
V: TRBV11-2
size: .

CDR3: CASSSWDIRYGYTF
DNA: TGTGCCAGCAGCTCCTGGGACATCCGATATGGCTACACCTTC
J: TRBJ1-2
D: .
V: TRBV7-2
size: once

CDR3: CASTWQERGLNEQFF
DNA: TGCGCCAGCACGTGGCAAGAGCGGGGGCTTAATGAGCAGTTCTTC
J: TRBJ2-1
D: TRBD2
V: TRBV4-1
size: .

CDR3: CASSQNHRDPKNTEAFF
DNA: TGTGCCAGCAGCCAAAACCACAGGGACCCTAAGAACACTGAAGCTTTCTTT
J: TRBJ1-1
D: .
V: TRBV4-2
size: few

CDR3: CASSQGFGTEAFF
DNA: TGTGCTAGCAGCCAGGGTTTTGGCACTGAAGCTTTCTTT
J: TRBJ1-1
D: .
V: TRBV7-7
size: .

CDR3: CASSDSKEWAGGEQPQHF
DNA: TGTGCCAGCAGTGACTCGAAAGAATGGGCGGGGGGTGAGCAGCCCCAGCATTTT
J: TRBJ1-5
D: .
V: TRBV6-4
size: .

CDR3: CASSSAGTSSDTQYF
DNA: TGCGCCAGCAGCTCTGCCGGGACTAGCAGTGATACGCAGTATTTT
J: TRBJ2-3
D: TRBD2
V: TRBV5-1
size: .

CDR3: CASSSQETQYF
DNA: TGCGCCAGCAGCTCTCAAGAGACCCAGTACTTC
J: TRBJ2-5
D: .
V: TRBV5-1
size: few

CDR3: CASSQELRRGTGNTIYF
DNA: TGCGCCAGCAGCCAAGAACTTCGGAGGGGTACTGGAAACACCATATATTTT
J: TRBJ1-3
D: .
V: TRBV4-3
size: .

CDR3: CASTRTGVSYGYTF
DNA: TGTGCCAGCACTAGAACGGGAGTCAGCTATGGCTACACCTTC
J: TRBJ1-2
D: .
V: TRBV2
size: .

CDR3: CSAKSSYEQYF
DNA: TGCAGTGCCAAGAGCTCCTACGAGCAGTACTTC
J: TRBJ2-7
D: .
V: TRBV20-1
size: once

CDR3: CAGSLAGLAGVETQYF
DNA: TGCGCCGGCAGCCTCGCGGGACTAGCGGGGGTCGAGACCCAGTACTTC
J: TRBJ2-5
D: TRBD2
V: TRBV5-1
size: .

CDR3: CASRDGDSSGQPQHF
DNA: TGTGCCTCCCGGGATGGGGACAGCAGCGGGCAGCCCCAGCATTTT
J: TRBJ1-5
D: TRBD1
V: TRBV10-3
size: .